The next 13 T cell receptor beta chains were all read from a single sample in a study of blood T cell repertoires in COVID-19 (dated by TCRdb to the early 2020s). The library was produced with the immunoSEQ multiplex PCR assay. In its TCRdb copy, this immuneACCESS table keeps in-frame sequences only and misses some clones. Where compared with another copy, unresolved V genes explain less than half of these, and the others have no known cause. The table for this sample lists under 200,000 clones; roughly 86% of them were counted only once. The ten largest clones add up to approximately 7% of the sample. Sequenced sample: peripheral blood. These receptors came from a man aged 50 to 59 with active or convalescent COVID-19.

This clone was found many times. This sequence joins TRBV19 and TRBJ2-1; the match to TRBD1 covers 9 bases. V shed 5 bases and J 9 bases; nucleotides not matched to a gene: 5. The CDR3 loop spans 13 amino acids. Germline V CDR1 and CDR2: LNHDA, SQIVND (reference sequence). DNA for the CDR3: TGTGCCAGTAGTGTGACAGGGGGAGGTGAGCAGTTCTTC. It specifies CASSVTGGGEQFF.

This rearrangement joins TRBV13 to TRBJ1-1, with 8 nucleotides matching TRBD1. The CDR3 is 16 amino acids. The germline V gene has CDR1 PRHDT and CDR2 FYEKMQ (reference sequence). V gave up 4 bases and J gave up 0 bases; unmatched junction bases: 7. The CDR3 region has the DNA TGTGCCAGCAGCTCACGGACAGGGTTCGTGAACACTGAAGCTTTCTTT. It encodes CASSSRTGFVNTEAFF.

The rearrangement uses TRBV7-3 and TRBJ2-5, with 12 positions matching TRBD2. The CDR3 loop spans 16 amino acids. CDR1 and CDR2 from the germline V gene are SGHTA and FQGTGA. Germline trimming cut 5 bases from V and 7 bases from J; bases unmatched to any gene: 11. The CDR3 loop reads CASSMPGLAGRGTQYF. The CDR3 nucleotides are TGTGCCAGCAGCATGCCGGGACTAGCGGGCCGGGGGACCCAGTACTTC.

This sequence joins TRBV24-1 and TRBJ2-3; TRBD2 matches at 13 bases. The CDR3 loop spans 18 amino acids. V shed 3 bases, J shed 0 bases, and the junction held 5 bases outside the gene matches. Germline CDR1 reads KGHDR; CDR2 reads SFDVKD. The CDR3 DNA reads as TGTGCCACCAGTGATCGGACTAGCGGGGGACCTAGCACAGATACGCAGTATTTT. Translated: CATSDRTSGGPSTDTQYF.

This clone was observed a single time. The V and J genes are TRBV19 and TRBJ2-1; 10 positions match TRBD2. The V segment lost 6 bases and the J segment 5 bases; nucleotides outside the gene matches: 4. The germline CDR1 and CDR2 sequences are LNHDA and SQIVND (reference sequence). The CDR3 totals 14 residues. The CDR3 sequence is CASSGTSVHNEQFF. DNA of the CDR3: TGTGCCAGTAGCGGGACTAGCGTCCACAATGAGCAGTTCTTC.

The CDR3 protein is CASSYPTGRYYEQYF. As DNA, the CDR3 is TGTGCCAGCAGTTACCCGACAGGGCGCTACTACGAGCAGTACTTC. The V and J genes are TRBV6-6 and TRBJ2-7; 7 nucleotides align to TRBD1. The CDR3 loop spans 15 amino acids. Germline V gene sequence: CDR1 MNHNY, CDR2 SVGAGI (reference sequence). Trimming at V came to 2 bases and at J to 3 bases, leaving 7 bases not matched to a gene.

The V call is TRBV18, the J call TRBJ2-7; D is ambiguous. Germline values: CDR1 KGHSH, CDR2 LQKENI. The CDR3 length is 12 residues. V was clipped by 3 bases and J by 3 bases, with 6 bases between them. CDR3 protein: CASSPTNYEQYF. The CDR3 DNA follows: TGTGCCAGCTCACCTACAAACTACGAGCAGTACTTC.

The genes are TRBV19 and TRBJ1-6; D is uncertain. V lost 3 bases and J 9 bases, leaving 15 bases between the germline ends. CDR1 LNHDA and CDR2 SQIVND come from the germline V gene (reference sequence). The CDR3 consists of 15 residues. The CDR3 loop reads CASSIDQASVSPLHF. The CDR3 bases are TGTGCCAGTAGTATTGACCAGGCGTCGGTTTCACCCCTCCACTTT.

This clone was detected only once. This rearrangement joins TRBV9 to TRBJ2-3, with D maybe TRBD1 (5 bases). The CDR3 length is 18 residues. The V and J ends lost 3 bases and 2 bases respectively, with 22 bases between them. The germline gives CDR1 SGDLS, CDR2 YYNGEE. CDR3 loop: CASSGSLIGESFTDTQYF. CDR3 bases: TGTGCCAGCAGCGGGAGTCTAATAGGGGAAAGCTTCACAGATACGCAGTATTTT.

The gene calls are TRBV19 and TRBJ1-1; 10 bases line up with TRBD1. V gave up 6 bases and J gave up 6 bases; unmatched junction bases: 7. The CDR3 contains 14 residues. Germline loops: CDR1 LNHDA, CDR2 SQIVND (reference sequence). The CDR3: CASRTGTGAAEAFF. The CDR3 DNA is TGTGCCAGTAGAACCGGGACAGGGGCCGCTGAAGCTTTCTTT.

The J gene is TRBJ1-5, the V gene TRBV2; the match to TRBD1 covers 12 bases. The CDR3 is 15 residues long. Germline V lookup: CDR1 SNHLY, CDR2 FYNNEI. V gave up 6 bases and J gave up 1 base; unmatched junction bases: 1. CDR3 region: CASRGTGGSNQPQHF. In DNA, the CDR3 is TGTGCCAGCAGAGGGACAGGGGGCAGCAATCAGCCCCAGCATTTT.

The V gene is TRBV19, the J gene TRBJ2-1; TRBD2 might be the D (6 bases). The CDR3 has 16 amino acids. Germline loops: CDR1 LNHDA, CDR2 SQIVND (reference sequence). Between the trimmed V and J ends, which lost 1 base and 8 bases, there was a span of 18 bases. CDR3 nucleotides: TGTGCCAGTAGTATAGTAGCGGCTAGCTGGGTCGATGAGCAGTTCTTC. As protein: CASSIVAASWVDEQFF.

The rearrangement joins TRBV28 to TRBJ1-2; D gene uncertain. The CDR3 has 12 amino acids. Germline-derived CDR1 and CDR2 are MDHEN and SYDVKM. V lost 5 bases to trimming and J lost 7 bases, with 11 bases between them. The CDR3 region is CASSAPGGGYTF. The CDR3 DNA sequence: TGTGCCAGCAGTGCCCCTGGAGGTGGCTACACCTTC.